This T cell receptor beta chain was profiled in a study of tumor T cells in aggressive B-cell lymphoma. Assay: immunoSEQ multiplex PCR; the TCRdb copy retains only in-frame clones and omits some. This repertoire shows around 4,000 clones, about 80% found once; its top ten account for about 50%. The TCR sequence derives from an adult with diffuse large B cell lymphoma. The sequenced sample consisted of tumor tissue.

In nucleotides, the CDR3 is TGCGCCAGCAGCTTGGGGAGGGGGGGTGAAGCTTTCTTT. Translation: CASSLGRGGEAFF. This chain links TRBV5-1 with TRBJ1-1, with D possibly being TRBD1 (6 bases). CDR3 length equals 13 residues. Trimming left V 0 bases short and J 7 bases short, with 10 bases between. Per germline, CDR1 SGHRS and CDR2 YFSETQ.